This entry lists 24 T cell receptor beta chains sequenced from one sample in a study of blood T cell repertoires in COVID-19. TCRdb's table, derived via immunoSEQ multiplex PCR, lists solely in-frame clones and lacks some. The sample records about 300,000 clones, approximately 93% being singletons. The sequenced material came from peripheral blood. Source of these receptors: a woman in her 30s with COVID-19, enrolled during active disease.

This chain joins TRBV18 and TRBJ1-5; TRBD1 might be the D (6 bases). Germline loops: CDR1 KGHSH, CDR2 LQKENI. This CDR3 is 15 amino acids long. V gave up 2 bases and J gave up 1 base, with 9 bases separating them. CDR3 sequence (DNA): TGTGCCAGCTCACCAGAGGGGGTAAGCAATCAGCCCCAGCATTTT. Translating it yields CASSPEGVSNQPQHF.

As to this clone: At one of its ends the junction is not consistent with the germline gene, which may arise from a read error. The chain recombines TRBV5-1 with TRBJ2-3; 7 positions agree with TRBD2. This CDR3 contains 15 residues. Germline CDR1 and CDR2: SGHRS and YFSETQ. For the CDR3, the DNA is TGCGCCAGCAGATTGGCGGGAGCCCACGAAGATACGCAGTATTTT. Translation gives CASRLAGAHEDTQYF. The whole variable domain, remainder taken from reference TRBV5-1 and TRBJ2-3, is KAGVTQTPRYLIKTRGQQVTLSCSPISGHRSVSWYQQTPGQGLQFLFEYFSETQRNKGNFPGRFSGRQFSNSRSEMNVSTLELGDSALYLCASRLAGAHEDTQYFGPGTRLTVL.

The chain has TRBV12-3 or TRBV12-4 and TRBJ1-2; the D gene is possibly TRBD1 (6 bases). This CDR3 is 13 amino acids long. V lost 6 bases and J lost 5, with 13 bases in between. The CDR3 is CASSLDSVYGYTF. The CDR3 DNA reads as TGTGCCAGCAGCCTGGACAGCGTTTATGGCTACACCTTC.

This clone was observed a handful of times. This chain connects TRBV27 to TRBJ1-1; D perhaps matches TRBD1 (5 bases). The CDR3 sequence is 14 residues long. Germline lookup yields CDR1 MNHEY and CDR2 SMNVEV (reference sequence). The V and J ends lost 6 bases and 2 bases respectively, with 13 bases between them. The CDR3 DNA sequence: TGTGCCAGCAGCGTAGGACAAGCTAACACTGAAGCTTTCTTT. Translating it yields CASSVGQANTEAFF.

The rearrangement uses TRBV6-2 or TRBV6-3 and TRBJ1-5, with TRBD1 as a possible D gene (6 bases). From germline, CDR1 is MNHEY and CDR2 SVGEGT. This CDR3 has 15 amino acids. The germline V and J ends were trimmed by 5 bases and 5 bases, with 16 bases remaining between them. This CDR3 is CASSRLQGWDQPQHF. CDR3 DNA sequence: TGTGCCAGCAGTCGGCTACAGGGATGGGATCAGCCCCAGCATTTT.

This clone was seen only a few times. This CDR3 reads CASSARVGKGEKLFF. CDR3 DNA: TGTGCCAGCAGTGCCCGGGTCGGCAAAGGTGAAAAACTGTTTTTT. This rearrangement joins TRBV27 to TRBJ1-4, with D hard to call. Germline V gene data show CDR1 as MNHEY and CDR2 as SMNVEV (reference sequence). This CDR3 is 15 amino acids long. The V end lost 5 bases, the J end lost 7 bases, and 17 bases lay between the germline ends.

The chain carries TRBV6-2 or TRBV6-3 and TRBJ2-1; 15 bases map to TRBD2. There are 15 residues in the CDR3. Losses at the gene ends were 2 bases for V and 10 bases for J; bases not matched to a gene: 3. The germline gives CDR1 MNHEY, CDR2 SVGEGT. CDR3 sequence reads: CASSYRTSGRAEQFF. The CDR3, as DNA: TGTGCCAGCAGTTACCGGACTAGCGGGAGGGCCGAGCAGTTCTTC.

This sequence joins TRBV11-2 and TRBJ2-7, with 7 nucleotides matching TRBD2. Per the germline V gene, CDR1 is SGHAT and CDR2 is FQNNGV. With 3 bases clipped from V and 2 bases from J, the junction kept 7 bases outside the gene matches. There are 15 residues in the CDR3. This chain's CDR3 is CASSFPQRGTYEQYF. CDR3 sequence (DNA): TGTGCCAGCAGCTTCCCCCAGCGGGGCACCTACGAGCAGTACTTC.

This clone showed up just once. Compared with germline, one end of the junction differs, possibly owing to a read error. The gene calls are TRBV3-1 (or the pseudogene TRBV3-2) and TRBJ2-2; 7 nucleotides match TRBD2. Germline CDR1 LGHDT, CDR2 YNNKEL (reference sequence). The CDR3 has 17 amino acids. The CDR3, as DNA: TGTGCCAGCAGGCAAGGGCCCGGACTAGTCGGCACCGGGGAGCTGTTTTTT. This gives the protein CASRQGPGLVGTGELFF.

The J gene is TRBJ2-5, the V gene TRBV6-5, with 9 bases that match TRBD1. The CDR3 sequence is 12 residues long. Trimming removed 6 bases from V and 7 bases from J; junction bases left unmatched: 3. Germline values: CDR1 MNHEY, CDR2 SVGAGI. This CDR3 is CASRATGGTQYF. The CDR3 bases are TGTGCCAGCAGAGCGACAGGGGGGACCCAGTACTTC.

This clone was counted only a few times. This sequence joins TRBV15 and TRBJ1-2; D call uncertain. The V end lost 1 base, the J end lost 6 bases, and 12 bases lay between the germline ends. CDR3 length: 14 amino acids. CDR1 and CDR2 (germline): LNHNV, YYDKDF (reference sequence). The chain's CDR3 is CATSRASTRDGYTF. In DNA form, the CDR3 reads TGTGCCACCAGCAGAGCGTCAACCCGGGATGGCTACACCTTC. The entire variable domain, with the rest obtained from reference TRBV15 and TRBJ1-2, is as follows: DAMVIQNPRYQVTQFGKPVTLSCSQTLNHNVMYWYQQKSSQAPKLLFHYYDKDFNNEADTPDNFQSRRPNTSFCFLDIRSPGLGDTAMYLCATSRASTRDGYTFGSGTRLTVV.

This sequence joins TRBV28 and TRBJ1-5; D ambiguous. The V gene's germline CDR1 is MDHEN and CDR2 SYDVKM. V was shortened by 3 bases and J by 7 bases, with 4 bases between the two germline ends. The CDR3 sequence is 11 residues long. CDR3 bases: TGTGCCAGCAGTTTCAGGCAGCCCCAGCATTTT. Translated: CASSFRQPQHF.

The chain links TRBV30 to TRBJ1-4; the match to TRBD1 covers 11 bases. The germline gives CDR1 GTSNPN, CDR2 SVGIG (reference sequence). The CDR3 has 15 residues. Losses at the gene ends were 0 bases for V and 6 bases for J; bases not matched to a gene: 3. CDR3 residues: CAWSVPGQGDEKLFF. For the CDR3, the DNA is TGTGCCTGGAGTGTTCCGGGACAGGGGGATGAAAAACTGTTTTTT.

The V gene is TRBV18, the J gene TRBJ1-1; 8 positions agree with TRBD1. Germline V CDR1 and CDR2: KGHSH, LQKENI. V trimming: 5 bases; J trimming: 1 base; junction bases outside the gene matches: 3. This CDR3 spans 14 amino acids. This chain's CDR3 is CASSSDRGNTEAFF. DNA of the CDR3: TGTGCCAGCTCATCTGACAGGGGGAACACTGAAGCTTTCTTT.

The V call is TRBV10-3, the J call TRBJ2-3; 10 nucleotides agree with TRBD2. Germline CDR1 ENHRY, CDR2 SYGVKD. After removal of 1 base from V and 2 bases from J, the junction contained 15 bases not matched to a gene. This CDR3 contains 20 residues. The CDR3 loop reads CAISEFMISGTSDFTDTQYF. The CDR3 DNA reads as TGTGCCATCAGTGAGTTCATGATATCCGGGACTAGCGACTTCACAGATACGCAGTATTTT.

V gene TRBV27 combines with J gene TRBJ2-2; 7 bases match TRBD1. The germline CDR1 and CDR2 sequences are MNHEY and SMNVEV (reference sequence). With V trimmed by 4 bases and J by 1 base, 9 bases remained unmatched. The CDR3 is 17 amino acids. The CDR3 DNA is TGTGCCAGCAGTTCCACTAACAGGGGTTTGAACACCGGGGAGCTGTTTTTT. As protein: CASSSTNRGLNTGELFF.

CDR3 residues: CASSLASGTSEKLFF. As DNA, the CDR3 is TGTGCCAGCAGTTTAGCTTCGGGGACTTCTGAAAAACTGTTTTTT. The genes are TRBV2 and TRBJ1-4; TRBD1 is a possible D gene (5 bases). Germline V CDR1 and CDR2: SNHLY, FYNNEI. This CDR3 has 15 residues. V was clipped by 5 bases and J by 7 bases, with 17 bases between them.

This chain connects TRBV6-5 to TRBJ1-2; 7 nucleotides align to TRBD1. V lost 2 bases to trimming and J lost 2 bases; unmatched junction nucleotides: 8. The V gene's germline CDR1 is MNHEY and CDR2 SVGAGI. The CDR3 covers 16 residues. The CDR3 sequence: CASSYRGHRQNYGYTF. Here the CDR3 DNA reads TGTGCCAGCAGTTACAGGGGGCACAGACAGAACTATGGCTACACCTTC.

A word on this clone: This same CDR3 is encoded by further DNA sequences in the sample. The chain links TRBV29-1 to TRBJ2-7, with D possibly being TRBD1 (5 bases). V was shortened by 4 bases and J by 0 bases, with 7 bases between the two germline ends. This CDR3 spans 12 amino acids. The germline V gene has CDR1 SQVTM and CDR2 ANQGSEA. CDR3 bases: TGCAGCGTTGCCGACAGCTCCTACGAGCAGTACTTC. It translates to CSVADSSYEQYF.

The chain uses TRBV5-1 and TRBJ1-2; D remains unclear. Germline values: CDR1 SGHRS, CDR2 YFSETQ. CDR3 length: 14 amino acids. Trimming stripped 4 bases from V and 5 bases from J, with 15 bases between. The CDR3 DNA is TGCGCCAGCAGCCCGGGATCCTTGCCTTATGGCTACACCTTC. Its protein product is CASSPGSLPYGYTF.

The chain links TRBV27 to TRBJ2-7; 11 bases agree with TRBD2. The length of the CDR3 is 14 residues. The J segment lost 6 bases and the V segment lost 3 bases, leaving 4 bases of the junction unmatched. The germline CDR1 and CDR2 sequences are MNHEY and SMNVEV (reference sequence). CDR3 loop: CASSFSGRALEQYF. The CDR3 DNA reads TGTGCCAGCAGTTTTAGCGGGAGGGCACTCGAGCAGTACTTC.

The V gene is TRBV2, the J gene TRBJ1-2, with D tentatively TRBD1 (5 bases). Per germline, CDR1 SNHLY and CDR2 FYNNEI. With 6 bases removed from V and 2 bases from J, the gap between germline ends came to 13 bases. This CDR3 has 14 amino acids. Here the CDR3 reads CASRGGTANYGYTF. As DNA, the CDR3 is TGTGCCAGCAGGGGCGGGACGGCGAACTATGGCTACACCTTC.

The rearrangement links TRBV6-5 to TRBJ1-5, with 10 bases matching TRBD1. Looked up from germline, CDR1 is MNHEY and CDR2 is SVGAGI. The CDR3 extends over 15 amino acids. The ends lost 4 bases at V and 4 bases at J; junction bases unmatched: 4. In DNA, the CDR3 is TGTGCCAGCAGTTCGACAGGGGGCGCGAATCAGCCCCAGCATTTT. Protein: CASSSTGGANQPQHF.

Here the CDR3 reads CASSVQASSYEQYF. CDR3 nucleotides: TGTGCCAGCAGCGTACAGGCTAGCTCCTACGAGCAGTACTTC. The chain employs TRBV28 and TRBJ2-7, with a possible D match to TRBD1 (5 bases). The CDR3 covers 14 residues. Looked up from germline, CDR1 is MDHEN and CDR2 is SYDVKM. The V end lost 6 bases, the J end lost 0 bases, and 12 bases lay between the germline ends.